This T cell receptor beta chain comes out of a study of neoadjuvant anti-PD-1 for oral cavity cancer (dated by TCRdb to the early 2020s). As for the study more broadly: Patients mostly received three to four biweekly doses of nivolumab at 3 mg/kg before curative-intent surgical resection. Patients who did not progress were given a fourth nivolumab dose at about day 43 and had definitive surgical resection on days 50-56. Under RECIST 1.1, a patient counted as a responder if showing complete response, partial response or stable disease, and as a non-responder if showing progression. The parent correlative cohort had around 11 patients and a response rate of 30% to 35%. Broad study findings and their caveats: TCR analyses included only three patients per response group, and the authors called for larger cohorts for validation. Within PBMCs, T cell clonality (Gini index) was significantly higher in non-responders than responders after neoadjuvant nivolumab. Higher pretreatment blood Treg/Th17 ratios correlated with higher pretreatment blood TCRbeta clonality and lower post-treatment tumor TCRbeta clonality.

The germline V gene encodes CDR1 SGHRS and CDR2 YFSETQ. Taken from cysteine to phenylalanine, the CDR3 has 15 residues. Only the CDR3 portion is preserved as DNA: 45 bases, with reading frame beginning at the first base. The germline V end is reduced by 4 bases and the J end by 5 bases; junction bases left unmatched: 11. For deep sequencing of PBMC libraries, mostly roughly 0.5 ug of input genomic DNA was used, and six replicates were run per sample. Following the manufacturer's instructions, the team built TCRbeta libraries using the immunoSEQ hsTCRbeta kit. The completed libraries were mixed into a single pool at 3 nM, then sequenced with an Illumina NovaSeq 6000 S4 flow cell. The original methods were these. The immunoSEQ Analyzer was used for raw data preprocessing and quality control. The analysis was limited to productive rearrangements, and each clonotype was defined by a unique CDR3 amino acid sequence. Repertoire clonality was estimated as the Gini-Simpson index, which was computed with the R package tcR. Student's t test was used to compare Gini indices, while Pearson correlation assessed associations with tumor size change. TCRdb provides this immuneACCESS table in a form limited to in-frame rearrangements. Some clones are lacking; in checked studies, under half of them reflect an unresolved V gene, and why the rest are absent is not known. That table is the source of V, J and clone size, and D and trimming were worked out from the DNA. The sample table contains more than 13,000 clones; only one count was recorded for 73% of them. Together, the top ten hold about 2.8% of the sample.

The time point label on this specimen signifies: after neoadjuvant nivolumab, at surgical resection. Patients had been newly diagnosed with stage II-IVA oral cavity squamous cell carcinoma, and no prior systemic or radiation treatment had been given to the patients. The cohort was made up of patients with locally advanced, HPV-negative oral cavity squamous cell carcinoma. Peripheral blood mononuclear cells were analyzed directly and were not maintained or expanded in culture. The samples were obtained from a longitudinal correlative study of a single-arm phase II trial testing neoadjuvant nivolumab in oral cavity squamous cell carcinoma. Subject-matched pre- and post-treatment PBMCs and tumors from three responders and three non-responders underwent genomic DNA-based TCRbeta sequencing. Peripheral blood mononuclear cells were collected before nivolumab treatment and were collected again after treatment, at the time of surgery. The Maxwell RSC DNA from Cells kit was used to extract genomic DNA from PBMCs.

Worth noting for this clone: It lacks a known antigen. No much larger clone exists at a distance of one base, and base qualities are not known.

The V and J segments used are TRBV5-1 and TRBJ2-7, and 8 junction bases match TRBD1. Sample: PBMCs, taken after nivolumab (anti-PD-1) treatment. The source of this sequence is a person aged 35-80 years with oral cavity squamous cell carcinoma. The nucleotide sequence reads TGCGCCAGCAGCGTGGGCCGCAGGGGGCTGAACGAGCAGTACTTC. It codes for CASSVGRRGLNEQYF.